Following are 26 T cell receptor beta chains from one sample sequenced in a study of identical twins. TCRdb called the 5' RACE reads again in MiXCR, with one record for every CDR3 protein. The sample consists of around 490,000 distinct CDR3 sequences, 13% to 15% of them appearing once. These records were also assigned to another study, of yellow fever vaccine responses in identical twins.

What was sequenced was CD4+ T cells sorted from blood. The source is a woman younger than 30 in good health.

The chain joins TRBV13 to TRBJ2-3, with TRBD2 matching over 7 bases. This CDR3 comprises 17 residues. The V gene end was trimmed by 5 bases and the J gene end by 0 bases; junction bases not matched to a gene: 11. Per germline, CDR1 PRHDT and CDR2 FYEKMQ (reference sequence). Written as DNA, the CDR3 is TGTGCCAGCAGCCCTTACGTTACGCGGGGGAGCACAGATACGCAGTATTTT. Amino acids: CASSPYVTRGSTDTQYF. The full variable domain, completed using reference TRBV13 and TRBJ2-3, is AAGVIQSPRHLIKEKRETATLKCYPIPRHDTVYWYQQGPGQDPQFLISFYEKMQSDKGSIPDRFSAQQFSDYHSELNMSSLELGDSALYFCASSPYVTRGSTDTQYFGPGTRLTVL.

This clonotype was seen repeatedly, ten times or more. J is TRBJ2-1 and V is TRBV10-3; D is uncertain. Germline V gene data show CDR1 as ENHRY and CDR2 as SYGVKD. The V end lost 10 bases, the J end lost 6 bases, and 10 bases lay between the germline ends. This CDR3 comprises 11 residues. The CDR3 nucleotides are TGTGCCACCCTTCACGGCAATGAGCAGTTCTTC. This encodes CATLHGNEQFF.

This chain connects TRBV12-3 or TRBV12-4 to TRBJ1-4; D may be TRBD1 (5 bases). CDR3 length: 14 amino acids. V gave up 5 bases and J gave up 5 bases, with 12 bases separating them. The chain's CDR3 is CASSHMGGNEKLFF. The DNA for the CDR3 is TGTGCCAGCAGTCACATGGGGGGGAATGAAAAACTGTTTTTT.

This clonotype was seen more than once but under ten times. The chain joins TRBV7-3 to TRBJ2-3, with TRBD2 as a possible D gene (6 bases). Trimming took off 4 bases at V and 4 bases at J, with 12 bases between the two ends. Germline CDR1 SGHTA, CDR2 FQGTGA. This CDR3 has 14 amino acids. In DNA, the CDR3 is TGTGCCAGCAGCTCCACAGGAGGGGCAGATACGCAGTATTTT. Residues: CASSSTGGADTQYF.

The rearrangement links TRBV4-1 to TRBJ2-7; no clear D gene. The germline V gene has CDR1 MGHRA and CDR2 YSYEKL. Trimming pared 5 bases from V and 1 base from J, leaving 12 bases between. This CDR3 contains 14 residues. The CDR3 DNA is TGCGCCAGCAGCGCTACTCCTCTATCCTACGAGCAGTACTTC. This codes for CASSATPLSYEQYF.

This chain connects TRBV18 to TRBJ2-1; D gene unclear. Trimming cost V 6 bases and J 6 bases, with 12 bases left between them. The CDR3 totals 13 residues. From germline, CDR1 is KGHSH and CDR2 LQKENI. The DNA for the CDR3 is TGTGCCAGCTCCCAAAACCCGAGCAATGAGCAGTTCTTC. Its protein is CASSQNPSNEQFF.

This clonotype has a handful of counts. The chain carries TRBV6-2 or TRBV6-3 and TRBJ2-3; tentative D call: TRBD2 (5 bases). The CDR3 is made up of 16 amino acids. V shed 2 bases and J shed 5 bases, with 17 bases lying between them. Germline-derived CDR1 and CDR2 are MNHEY and SVGEGT. The CDR3 bases are TGTGCCAGCAGTTACCCCGGACCGAGGGCGGGAGATACGCAGTATTTT. Protein sequence: CASSYPGPRAGDTQYF.

This clonotype came up once. The chain's CDR3 is CASSLSLGNTIYF. The CDR3, as DNA: TGTGCCAGCAGTTTAAGTCTTGGAAACACCATATATTTT. The V call is TRBV27, the J call TRBJ1-3; D is uncertain. Germline CDR1 is MNHEY and CDR2 is SMNVEV (reference sequence). The CDR3 totals 13 residues. Between the trimmed V and J ends, which lost 2 bases and 3 bases, there was a span of 5 bases.

This clonotype was counted between two and nine times. The chain combines TRBV5-1 with TRBJ2-3, with D tentatively TRBD1 or TRBD2 (5 bases each). The CDR3 spans 14 residues. Germline CDR1 is SGHRS and CDR2 is YFSETQ. With 4 bases removed from V and 5 bases from J, the gap between germline ends came to 14 bases. The CDR3 spells CASSGQGVRDTQYF. CDR3 DNA: TGCGCCAGCAGCGGGCAGGGAGTTAGAGATACGCAGTATTTT.

This clonotype was seen more than once but under ten times. The V and J genes are TRBV11-3 and TRBJ2-2; D remains unclear. Trimming took off 6 bases at V and 4 bases at J, with 9 bases between the two ends. This CDR3 is built from 13 residues. Looked up from germline, CDR1 is SGHNT and CDR2 is YENEEA. CDR3: CASSAFRTGELFF. As DNA, the CDR3 is TGTGCCAGCAGTGCGTTCCGCACCGGGGAGCTGTTTTTT.

This clonotype was counted at least ten times. The rearrangement uses TRBV5-1 and TRBJ1-5, with D possibly TRBD1 on 6 matching bases. CDR1 is SGHRS, CDR2 YFSETQ, per germline. The V end lost 0 bases, the J end lost 3 bases, and 10 bases lay between the germline ends. CDR3 length: 15 amino acids. The CDR3 coding sequence is TGCGCCAGCAGCTTGGAAGGACAGTACAATCAGCCCCAGCATTTT. Its protein is CASSLEGQYNQPQHF.

There are a few counts of this clonotype. This chain connects TRBV7-9 to TRBJ2-1; D remains unclear. This CDR3 spans 16 amino acids. Trimming pared 1 base from V and 0 bases from J, leaving 10 bases between. In germline, CDR1 is SEHNR, CDR2 FQNEAQ (reference sequence). CDR3 coding DNA: TGTGCCAGCAGCTTAGATGATGCAAGCTCCTACAATGAGCAGTTCTTC. It specifies CASSLDDASSYNEQFF.

This sequence joins TRBV5-6 and TRBJ2-1, with 7 bases identical to TRBD1. In germline, CDR1 is SGHDT, CDR2 YYEEEE. The CDR3 loop spans 16 amino acids. The V gene end was trimmed by 4 bases and the J gene end by 5 bases; junction bases not matched to a gene: 12. This CDR3 reads CASSDPILGQNNEQFF. As DNA, the CDR3 is TGTGCCAGCAGCGACCCTATACTGGGACAGAACAATGAGCAGTTCTTC. Full variable domain (missing parts from reference TRBV5-6 and TRBJ2-1): DAGVTQSPTHLIKTRGQQVTLRCSPKSGHDTVSWYQQALGQGPQFIFQYYEEEERQRGNFPDRFSGHQFPNYSSELNVNALLLGDSALYLCASSDPILGQNNEQFFGPGTRLTVL.

In this sample, this clonotype turned up a few times. The genes are TRBV18 and TRBJ1-1; unclear D gene. The CDR3 covers 14 residues. Per the germline V gene, CDR1 is KGHSH and CDR2 is LQKENI. The ends were cut back, 6 bases at V and 5 bases at J, with 16 bases in the middle. This CDR3 reads CASSHGLDRTEAFF. CDR3 bases: TGTGCCAGCTCCCACGGACTCGATCGGACTGAAGCTTTCTTT.

This clonotype was observed a handful of times. This sequence joins TRBV6-2 or TRBV6-3 and TRBJ2-4; tentatively, D is TRBD1 (5 bases). V was shortened by 8 bases and J by 3 bases, with 14 bases between the two germline ends. The germline CDR1 and CDR2 sequences are MNHEY and SVGEGT. The CDR3 loop spans 14 amino acids. The DNA of the CDR3 is TGTGCCAGCGCCCTTAGGGGTGGCAAAAACATTCAGTACTTC. Amino acids: CASALRGGKNIQYF.

The table lists this clonotype with a few counts. The chain recombines TRBV18 with TRBJ1-6, with D maybe TRBD1 (6 bases). The CDR3 contains 15 residues. The germline V gene encodes CDR1 KGHSH and CDR2 LQKENI. With 4 bases removed from V and 5 bases from J, the gap between germline ends came to 12 bases. CDR3 DNA: TGTGCCAGCTCACAGGCAGGGGTGGATAATTCACCCCTCCACTTT. Its protein is CASSQAGVDNSPLHF.

This clonotype was detected only a few times. The chain employs TRBV12-3 or TRBV12-4 and TRBJ2-7, with a possible D match to TRBD2 (5 bases). Between the trimmed V and J ends, which lost 6 bases and 7 bases, there was a span of 10 bases. The CDR3 totals 11 residues. CDR3 amino acids: CASRQRGEQYF. For the CDR3, the DNA is TGTGCCAGCAGGCAAAGAGGGGAGCAGTACTTC.

The chain links TRBV29-1 to TRBJ1-2; weak D call: TRBD1 (6 bases). This CDR3 is built from 11 residues. The ends were cut back, 6 bases at V and 8 bases at J, with 13 bases in the middle. Germline lookup yields CDR1 SQVTM and CDR2 ANQGSEA. The DNA for the CDR3 is TGCAGCGTGACAGGACTGGAGGGCTACACCTTC. Its protein is CSVTGLEGYTF.

This clonotype was seen at least ten times. V usage is TRBV4-1 and J usage is TRBJ2-5; the D gene is possibly TRBD1 (6 bases). Trimming removed 1 base from V and 4 bases from J, with 10 bases in between. The CDR3 contains 14 residues. CDR1 is MGHRA and CDR2 is YSYEKL in the germline V gene. CDR3 sequence reads: CASSQGDMRETQYF. The DNA of the CDR3 is TGCGCCAGCAGCCAAGGGGACATGAGAGAGACCCAGTACTTC.

The CDR3 nucleotides read TGTGCCAGTAGTAAGGAAATGAACACTGAAGCTTTCTTT. It yields the protein CASSKEMNTEAFF. The chain carries TRBV19 and TRBJ1-1; D is uncertain. CDR3 length equals 13 residues. Looked up from germline, CDR1 is LNHDA and CDR2 is SQIVND (reference sequence). V lost 4 bases to trimming and J lost 0 bases, with 6 bases between them.

This clonotype was counted at least ten times. The V call is TRBV5-6, the J call TRBJ1-1; D is ambiguous. Trimming left V 3 bases short and J 0 bases short, with 18 bases between. The CDR3 extends over 17 amino acids. Germline V gives CDR1 SGHDT, CDR2 YYEEEE. CDR3 sequence: CASSSQEQKPMNTEAFF. The CDR3 region has the DNA TGTGCCAGCAGCTCGCAAGAACAGAAACCGATGAACACTGAAGCTTTCTTT.

The gene calls are TRBV7-2 and TRBJ2-7; no definite D call. Trimming removed 5 bases from V and 8 bases from J, with 16 bases in between. The CDR3 is 13 amino acids. Germline-derived CDR1 and CDR2 are SGHTA and FQGNSA. CDR3 coding DNA: TGTGCCAGCAGCCCCCAATACGGAGATCAGCAGTACTTC. It is translated as CASSPQYGDQQYF.

As for this clonotype: A junction boundary mismatches the germline segment, possibly from a read error. The chain combines TRBV20-1 with TRBJ1-2; 8 bases fit TRBD1. This CDR3 has 15 residues. Germline CDR1 and CDR2: DFQATT and SNEGSKA (reference sequence). The CDR3 protein is CGARGTGGGTTGYTF. Here the CDR3 DNA reads TGCGGTGCTCGGGGGACAGGAGGGGGGACGACGGGCTACACCTTC.

The rearrangement links TRBV10-2 to TRBJ2-3, with 9 positions matching TRBD2. The CDR3 contains 15 residues. CDR1 is WSHSY and CDR2 is SAAADI in the germline V gene. Losses at the gene ends were 5 bases for V and 3 bases for J; bases not matched to a gene: 6. The CDR3: CASSLSGGFTDTQYF. CDR3 nucleotides: TGCGCCAGCAGTTTGAGCGGGGGGTTTACAGATACGCAGTATTTT.

This clonotype was counted between two and nine times. The gene calls are TRBV9 and TRBJ2-3; 13 bases are shared with TRBD2. The trim removed 3 bases at V and 1 base at J, leaving 2 bases unmatched. Germline values: CDR1 SGDLS, CDR2 YYNGEE. The CDR3 covers 16 residues. As DNA, the CDR3 is TGTGCCAGCAGCGGGGGACTAGCGGGACGCACAGATACGCAGTATTTT. Translated: CASSGGLAGRTDTQYF.

A few counts support this clonotype. This chain links TRBV6-5 with TRBJ2-5; D call uncertain. Trimming left V 0 bases short and J 4 bases short, with 9 bases between. This CDR3 contains 14 residues. Germline V gene sequence: CDR1 MNHEY, CDR2 SVGAGI. CDR3 in amino acids: CASSYSLGSETQYF. In nucleotides, the CDR3 is TGTGCCAGCAGTTACTCGCTAGGGTCAGAGACCCAGTACTTC.